This T cell receptor beta chain comes out of a study of blood T cell repertoires in COVID-19. CDR3 length: 15 amino acids. V lost 5 bases and J lost 4, with 16 bases in between. Germline CDR1 and CDR2: KGHDR and SFDVKD. Here immunoSEQ multiplex PCR was the method, and the copy in TCRdb shows in-frame clones only, minus some. Found here are approximately 300,000 clones, around 90% of them singletons; the top ten hold 2% to 3%. Specimen: peripheral blood. The clonotype comes from a man in his late teens or twenties with active or convalescent COVID-19. The V gene is TRBV24-1, the J gene TRBJ2-5, with a tentative D call TRBD2 (5 bases). The CDR3, as DNA: TGTGCCACCAGTGGTCCAAGCGGCCGAGGAGAGACCCAGTACTTC. It translates to CATSGPSGRGETQYF.